A single sample is the source of the 20 T cell receptor beta chains below, sequenced in a study of T cells in Graves' hyperthyroidism and ophthalmopathy. RNA transcripts were the template for amplifying TCR beta CDR3 regions. In the first-round RT-PCR of the TCR CDR3, the HTBI primer set was used. TCRdb passed the multiplex PCR reads through MiXCR, listing each CDR3 protein once. The sample lists about 360,000 distinct CDR3 sequences, 15% to 19% occurring once. Sequenced material: blood. These receptors were taken from a woman between 18 and 29 years old with Graves' hyperthyroidism that later progressed to Graves' ophthalmopathy.

The chain recombines TRBV6-1 with TRBJ2-7, with D possibly called TRBD1 or TRBD2 (5 bases each). The length of the CDR3 is 14 residues. Deletions cut 7 bases from V and 3 bases from J, with 16 bases between. CDR1 and CDR2 (germline): MNHNS, SASEGT. This chain's CDR3 is CASTFGAGGYEQYF. CDR3 nucleotides: TGTGCCAGCACCTTCGGGGCAGGAGGCTACGAGCAGTACTTC.

The chain recombines TRBV11-2 with TRBJ2-3; D remains unclear. Trimming removed 5 bases at V and 0 bases at J, with 6 bases between. Germline V lookup: CDR1 SGHAT, CDR2 FQNNGV. CDR3 length equals 13 residues. The DNA of the CDR3 is TGTGCCAGCAGCATTCCTAGCACAGATACGCAGTATTTT. Residues: CASSIPSTDTQYF.

There are a few counts of this clonotype. This may come from a read error, since a much larger clone is one base off. V usage is TRBV2 and J usage is TRBJ1-1; the D gene is possibly TRBD1 (6 bases). CDR1 is SNHLY, CDR2 FYNNEI, per germline. This CDR3 comprises 13 residues. The CDR3 here is CASTQGRNTGAFF. The CDR3 nucleotides read TGTGCCAGCACGCAGGGGAGGAACACTGGAGCTTTCTTT. Full variable domain (rest looked up from reference TRBV2 and TRBJ1-1): EPEVTQTPSHQVTQMGQEVILRCVPISNHLYFYWYRQILGQKVEFLVSFYNNEISEKSEIFDDQFSVERPDGSNFTLKIRSTKLEDSAMYFCASTQGRNTGAFFGQGTRLTVV.

A note on this clonotype: Since a much larger clone is just one base distant, this may be a read error. This CDR3 is CASDSGGVSYEQYF. The DNA of the CDR3 is TGCGCCAGCGACTCCGGAGGAGTCTCCTACGAGCAGTACTTC. This chain uses TRBV5-1 with TRBJ2-7, with D perhaps matching TRBD2 (5 bases). V was clipped by 7 bases and J by 0 bases, with 14 bases between them. CDR1 is SGHRS and CDR2 is YFSETQ in the germline V gene. This CDR3 spans 14 amino acids.

The chain employs TRBV5-4 and TRBJ1-2, with D unresolved. CDR3 length: 15 residues. Between the trimmed V and J ends, which lost 5 bases and 4 bases, there was a span of 18 bases. In germline, CDR1 is SGHNT, CDR2 YYREEE (reference sequence). The chain's CDR3 is CASSPTLTHPYGYTF. The CDR3 DNA reads as TGTGCCAGCAGTCCTACCTTGACACACCCCTATGGCTACACCTTC.

This clonotype was counted ten times or more. The V call is TRBV10-3, the J call TRBJ2-7; TRBD2 matches at 8 bases. Germline V gives CDR1 ENHRY, CDR2 SYGVKD. With 5 bases clipped from V and 5 bases from J, the junction kept 8 bases outside the gene matches. The CDR3 is made up of 14 amino acids. CDR3 coding DNA: TGTGCCATCAGTCCCGGGACTAGGGCGGACGAGCAGTACTTC. As protein: CAISPGTRADEQYF.

J is TRBJ2-7 and V is TRBV25-1, with no clear D. The CDR3 extends over 12 amino acids. CDR1 is MGHDK and CDR2 is SYGVNS in the germline V gene. The V gene lost 1 base and the J gene lost 6 bases, with 7 bases spanning the gap. The CDR3 DNA follows: TGTGCCAGCAGTGAATGGGAACGCGAGCAGTACTTC. It translates to CASSEWEREQYF.

This clonotype was seen repeatedly, ten times or more. The chain employs TRBV4-1 and TRBJ1-5, with D perhaps matching TRBD1 (6 bases). This CDR3 is built from 16 residues. Germline CDR1 is MGHRA and CDR2 is YSYEKL. The ends were cut back, 0 bases at V and 4 bases at J, with 13 bases in the middle. CDR3 protein: CASSQDATGRNQPQHF. The CDR3 DNA reads as TGCGCCAGCAGCCAAGATGCAACAGGGAGAAATCAGCCCCAGCATTTT.

CDR3 sequence reads: CASSDGATYEQYF. CDR3 nucleotide sequence: TGTGCCAGCAGTGATGGGGCTACCTACGAGCAGTACTTC. The rearrangement uses TRBV25-1 and TRBJ2-7, with D perhaps matching TRBD1 (5 bases). CDR1 and CDR2 (germline): MGHDK, SYGVNS. V was clipped by 3 bases and J by 2 bases, with 8 bases between them. The CDR3 totals 13 residues.

This clonotype was counted a few times. V and J are TRBV24-1 and TRBJ2-3, with 8 positions matching TRBD1. CDR1 is KGHDR, CDR2 SFDVKD, per germline. V dropped 4 bases and J dropped 2; count of bases not matched to a gene: 7. This CDR3 has 16 amino acids. CDR3 bases: TGTGCCACCAGTGACCCTCAGGGGGCGAACACAGATACGCAGTATTTT. It specifies CATSDPQGANTDTQYF.

This clonotype was counted at least ten times. The CDR3 coding sequence is TGCAGTGCTAGGATCCGGTCTTCCTACAATGAGCAGTTCTTC. Translating it yields CSARIRSSYNEQFF. The chain combines TRBV20-1 with TRBJ2-1; D ambiguous. Germline CDR1 reads DFQATT; CDR2 reads SNEGSKA (reference sequence). The CDR3 runs to 14 residues. Trimming pared 3 bases from V and 1 base from J, leaving 10 bases between.

In this sample, this clonotype turned up a few times. This chain joins TRBV12-3 or TRBV12-4 and TRBJ1-5; the match to TRBD1 covers 8 bases. CDR3 length: 16 amino acids. The V gene end was trimmed by 7 bases and the J gene end by 2 bases; junction bases not matched to a gene: 10. CDR3 amino acids: CASTRTGTGGNQPQHF. The DNA of the CDR3 is TGTGCCAGCACCCGGACAGGGACGGGAGGCAATCAGCCCCAGCATTTT.

This clonotype was detected ten times or more. The CDR3 DNA is TGCGCCAGCAGTCTCCTAGCGGGAGGGTACGAGCAGTACTTC. Its translation is CASSLLAGGYEQYF. The chain has TRBV5-1 and TRBJ2-7, with 12 bases that match TRBD2. The CDR3 contains 14 residues. The germline CDR1 and CDR2 sequences are SGHRS and YFSETQ. The ends lost 5 bases at V and 4 bases at J; junction bases unmatched: 4.

This clonotype was seen at least ten times. The rearrangement links TRBV6-2 or TRBV6-3 to TRBJ2-1; D unclear. Trimming took off 3 bases at V and 4 bases at J, with 7 bases between the two ends. CDR3 length equals 13 residues. Germline-derived CDR1 and CDR2 are MNHEY and SVGEGT. CDR3 nucleotide sequence: TGTGCCAGCAGTTATACCAGATACAATGAGCAGTTCTTC. The encoded protein is CASSYTRYNEQFF.

The chain links TRBV24-1 to TRBJ2-3; 12 nucleotides line up with TRBD1. Germline V gene data show CDR1 as KGHDR and CDR2 as SFDVKD. CDR3 length equals 19 residues. V shed 0 bases and J 2 bases; nucleotides not matched to a gene: 8. For the CDR3, the DNA is TGTGCCACCAGTGATTTGAGTGTCGGGACAGGGGGCGTCACAGATACGCAGTATTTT. Amino acid sequence: CATSDLSVGTGGVTDTQYF.

This clonotype was observed a handful of times. This chain joins TRBV2 and TRBJ2-2, with TRBD2 matching over 7 bases. Germline assignment: CDR1 SNHLY and CDR2 FYNNEI. V was pared by 4 bases and J by 13 bases, with 9 bases of the junction left unmatched. The CDR3 spans 13 residues. DNA for the CDR3: TGTGCCAGCAGTGCGGGGCGGGAGAGGGCGCTGTTTTTT. This codes for CASSAGRERALFF.

The chain links TRBV13 to TRBJ2-7; the D is unclear. This CDR3 has 16 residues. Per the germline V gene, CDR1 is PRHDT and CDR2 is FYEKMQ (reference sequence). V lost 5 bases to trimming and J lost 6 bases, with 23 bases between them. CDR3 loop: CASSVVGGQIPGEQYF. The CDR3 DNA reads TGTGCCAGCAGCGTCGTGGGTGGGCAGATACCCGGCGAGCAGTACTTC.

At least ten counts were recorded for this clonotype. This rearrangement joins TRBV28 to TRBJ2-1; TRBD2 agrees at 8 bases. The CDR3 is 14 residues long. CDR1 and CDR2 (germline): MDHEN, SYDVKM. The V gene end was trimmed by 5 bases and the J gene end by 8 bases; junction bases not matched to a gene: 8. The CDR3 DNA is TGTGCCAGCAGTCACGGGACTAGGGTCGATGAGCAGTTCTTC. This sequence encodes CASSHGTRVDEQFF.

This rearrangement joins TRBV5-1 to TRBJ2-7; D is unresolved. CDR1 and CDR2 from the germline V gene are SGHRS and YFSETQ. With 4 bases removed from V and 5 bases from J, the gap between germline ends came to 10 bases. The CDR3 totals 12 residues. The CDR3: CASSMVRDEQYF. DNA of the CDR3: TGCGCCAGCAGCATGGTTAGGGACGAGCAGTACTTC.

This clonotype was counted ten times or more. The chain employs TRBV27 and TRBJ2-7, with no clear D. V was clipped by 6 bases and J by 0 bases, with 15 bases between them. The CDR3 consists of 15 residues. Per germline, CDR1 MNHEY and CDR2 SMNVEV (reference sequence). The CDR3 protein is CASSPEAVSSYEQYF. In DNA, the CDR3 is TGTGCCAGCAGCCCCGAGGCGGTAAGCTCCTACGAGCAGTACTTC.